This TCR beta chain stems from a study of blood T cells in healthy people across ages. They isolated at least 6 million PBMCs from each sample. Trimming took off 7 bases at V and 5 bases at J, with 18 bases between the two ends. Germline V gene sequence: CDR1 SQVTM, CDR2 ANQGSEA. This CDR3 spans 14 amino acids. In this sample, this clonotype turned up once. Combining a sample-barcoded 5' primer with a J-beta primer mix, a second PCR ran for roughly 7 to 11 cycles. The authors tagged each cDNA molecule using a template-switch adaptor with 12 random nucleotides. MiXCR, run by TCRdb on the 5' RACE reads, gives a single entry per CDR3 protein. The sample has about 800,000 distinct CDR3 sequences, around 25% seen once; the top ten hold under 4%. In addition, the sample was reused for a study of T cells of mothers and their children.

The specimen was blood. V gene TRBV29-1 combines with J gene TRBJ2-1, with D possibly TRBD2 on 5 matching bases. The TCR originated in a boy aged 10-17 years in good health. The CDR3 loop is CSARPGSVNNEQFF. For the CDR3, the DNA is TGCAGCGCTCGCCCGGGATCCGTAAACAATGAGCAGTTCTTC.